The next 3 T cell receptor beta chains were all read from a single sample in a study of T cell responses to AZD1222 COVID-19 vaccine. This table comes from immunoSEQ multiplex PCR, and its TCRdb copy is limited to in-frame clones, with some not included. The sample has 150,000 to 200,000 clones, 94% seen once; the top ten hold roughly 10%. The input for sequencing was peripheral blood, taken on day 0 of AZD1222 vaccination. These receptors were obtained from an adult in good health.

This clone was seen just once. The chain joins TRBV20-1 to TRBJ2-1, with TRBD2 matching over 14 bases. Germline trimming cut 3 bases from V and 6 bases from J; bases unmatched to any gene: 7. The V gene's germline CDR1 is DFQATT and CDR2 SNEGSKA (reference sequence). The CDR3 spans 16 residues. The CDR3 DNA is TGCAGTGCTAGTGTATTTGGGACTAGCGGGAGCAATGAGCAGTTCTTC. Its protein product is CSASVFGTSGSNEQFF.

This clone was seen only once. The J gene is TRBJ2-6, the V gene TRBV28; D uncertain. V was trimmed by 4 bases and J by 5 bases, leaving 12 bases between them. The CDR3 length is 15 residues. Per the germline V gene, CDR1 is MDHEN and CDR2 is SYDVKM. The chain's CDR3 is CASSSGSLRANVLTF. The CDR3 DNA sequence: TGTGCCAGCAGTTCGGGCTCCCTTAGGGCCAACGTCCTGACTTTC.

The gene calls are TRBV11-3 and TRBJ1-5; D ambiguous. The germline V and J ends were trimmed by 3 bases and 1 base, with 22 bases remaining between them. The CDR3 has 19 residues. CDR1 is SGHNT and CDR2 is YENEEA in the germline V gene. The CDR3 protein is CASSFTRFRAPRSNQPQHF. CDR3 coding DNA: TGTGCCAGCAGCTTTACTCGATTTAGGGCCCCCCGGAGCAATCAGCCCCAGCATTTT.